This TCR beta chain was identified during a study of Ad26.COV2.S vaccination and SARS-CoV-2 variants. Study overall: Ad26.COV2.S shots went into the muscle once or twice, 56 days apart. Study-wide findings and caveats: The TCR breadth and depth analyses may have produced an underestimate of total T cell responses.

About this clone: Its matching antigen is unknown.

The treatment here: some 20 received Ad26.COV2.S at low or high dose, single or two shots; roughly five received placebo; per-sample allocation not given. Specimen acquisition occurred on day 63 following the initial vaccine or placebo injection. The sample came from a Boston adult aged 18-55 years. TCRdb keeps only in-frame clones here, not all; method: immunoSEQ multiplex PCR. This table holds roughly 270,000 clones, about 89% found once. The CDR3 is 9 residues long. Per germline, CDR1 MDHEN and CDR2 SYDVKM. V was trimmed by 8 bases and J by 7 bases, leaving 4 bases between them. The sequencing used peripheral blood, collected in a trial of Ad26.COV2.S vaccine versus placebo. The sequence was collected from a person aged 18-65 years who received the Ad26.COV2.S COVID-19 vaccine or a placebo. This chain links TRBV28 with TRBJ2-3; no firm D call. The CDR3 loop is CASGHTQYF. CDR3 bases: TGTGCCAGCGGCCATACGCAGTATTTT. Combining the CDR3 with reference TRBV28 and TRBJ2-3 gives the whole variable domain DVKVTQSSRYLVKRTGEKVFLECVQDMDHENMFWYRQDPGLGLRLIYFSYDVKMKEKGDIPEGYSVSREKKERFSLILESASTNQTSMYLCASGHTQYFGPGTRLTVL.